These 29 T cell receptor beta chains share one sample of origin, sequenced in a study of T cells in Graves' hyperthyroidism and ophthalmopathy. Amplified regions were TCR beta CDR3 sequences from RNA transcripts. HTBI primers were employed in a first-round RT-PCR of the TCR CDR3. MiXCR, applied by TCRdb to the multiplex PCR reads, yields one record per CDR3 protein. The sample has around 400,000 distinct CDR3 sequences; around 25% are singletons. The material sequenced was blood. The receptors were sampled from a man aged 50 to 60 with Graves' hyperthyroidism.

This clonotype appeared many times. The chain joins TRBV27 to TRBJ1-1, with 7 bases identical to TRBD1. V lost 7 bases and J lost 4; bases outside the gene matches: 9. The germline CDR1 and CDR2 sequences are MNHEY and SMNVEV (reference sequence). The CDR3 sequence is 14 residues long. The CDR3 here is CASTRTGGRTEAFF. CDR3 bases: TGTGCCAGCACCCGGACAGGCGGGCGCACTGAAGCTTTCTTT.

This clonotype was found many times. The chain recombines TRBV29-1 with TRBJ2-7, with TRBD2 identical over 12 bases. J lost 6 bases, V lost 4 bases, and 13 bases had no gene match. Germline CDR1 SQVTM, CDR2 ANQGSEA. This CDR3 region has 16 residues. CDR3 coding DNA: TGCAGCGTTGGGCAGTGGACTAGCGGGAAGGGACGCGAGCAGTACTTC. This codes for CSVGQWTSGKGREQYF.

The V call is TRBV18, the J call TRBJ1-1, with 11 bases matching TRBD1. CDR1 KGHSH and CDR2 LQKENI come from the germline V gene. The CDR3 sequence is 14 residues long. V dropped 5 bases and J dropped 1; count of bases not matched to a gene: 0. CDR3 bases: TGTGCCAGCTCAGGACAGGGGGCGAACACTGAAGCTTTCTTT. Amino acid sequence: CASSGQGANTEAFF.

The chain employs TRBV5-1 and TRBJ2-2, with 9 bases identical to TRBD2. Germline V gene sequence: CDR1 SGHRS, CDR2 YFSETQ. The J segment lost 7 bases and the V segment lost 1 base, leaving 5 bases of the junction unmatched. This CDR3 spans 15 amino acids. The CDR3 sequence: CASSLSSGILGELFF. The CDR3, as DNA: TGCGCCAGCAGCTTGTCTAGCGGGATCCTCGGGGAGCTGTTTTTT.

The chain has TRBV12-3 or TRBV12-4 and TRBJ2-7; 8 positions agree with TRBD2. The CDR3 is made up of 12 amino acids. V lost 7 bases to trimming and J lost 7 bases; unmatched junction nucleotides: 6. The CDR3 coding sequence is TGTGCCAGCACGGGACTAGTGTCTGAGCAGTACTTC. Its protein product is CASTGLVSEQYF.

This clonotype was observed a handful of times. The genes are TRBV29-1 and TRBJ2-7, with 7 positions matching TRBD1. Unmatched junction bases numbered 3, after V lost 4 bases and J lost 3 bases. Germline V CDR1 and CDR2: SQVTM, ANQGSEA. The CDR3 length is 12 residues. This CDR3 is CSVVYRGYEQYF. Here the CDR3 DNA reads TGCAGCGTTGTATACAGGGGCTACGAGCAGTACTTC.

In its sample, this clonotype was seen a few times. The CDR3 nucleotides are TGTGCTAGTGGTTTGGGGTCAGGGGCCAACGTCCTGACTTTC. Its protein product is CASGLGSGANVLTF. V and J are TRBV12-5 and TRBJ2-6; D ambiguous. Germline V lookup: CDR1 LGHNT, CDR2 FRNRAP. This CDR3 is built from 14 residues. The V end was cut by 1 base, the J end by 4 bases, with 5 bases between.

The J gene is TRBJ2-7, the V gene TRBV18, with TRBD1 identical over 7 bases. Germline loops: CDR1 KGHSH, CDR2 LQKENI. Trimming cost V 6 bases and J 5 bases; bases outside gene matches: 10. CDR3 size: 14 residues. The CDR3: CASSPADREHEQYF. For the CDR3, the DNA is TGTGCCAGCTCCCCGGCCGACAGGGAACACGAGCAGTACTTC.

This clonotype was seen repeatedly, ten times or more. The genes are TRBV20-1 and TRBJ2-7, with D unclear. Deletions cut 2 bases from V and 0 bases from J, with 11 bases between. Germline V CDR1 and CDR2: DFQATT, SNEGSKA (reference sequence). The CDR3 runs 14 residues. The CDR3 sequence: CSARRQAYSYEQYF. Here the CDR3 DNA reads TGCAGTGCTAGACGGCAGGCCTACTCCTACGAGCAGTACTTC.

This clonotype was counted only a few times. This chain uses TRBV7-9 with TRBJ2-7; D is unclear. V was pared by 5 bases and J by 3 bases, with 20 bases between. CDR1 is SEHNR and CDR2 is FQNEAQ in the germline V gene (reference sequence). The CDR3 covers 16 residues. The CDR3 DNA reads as TGTGCCAGCAGCCCCCCTCAGGATTATGGGGACTACGAGCAGTACTTC. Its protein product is CASSPPQDYGDYEQYF.

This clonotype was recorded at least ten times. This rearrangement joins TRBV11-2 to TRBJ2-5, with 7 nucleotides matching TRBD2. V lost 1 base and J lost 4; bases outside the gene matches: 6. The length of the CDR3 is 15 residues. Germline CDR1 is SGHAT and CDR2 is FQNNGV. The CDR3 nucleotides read TGTGCCAGCAGCTTAGCGGGGGGAGCTACAGAGACCCAGTACTTC. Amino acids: CASSLAGGATETQYF. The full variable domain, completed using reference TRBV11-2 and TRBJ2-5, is EAGVAQSPRYKIIEKRQSVAFWCNPISGHATLYWYQQILGQGPKLLIQFQNNGVVDDSQLPKDRFSAERLKGVDSTLKIQPAKLEDSAVYLCASSLAGGATETQYFGPGTRLLVL.

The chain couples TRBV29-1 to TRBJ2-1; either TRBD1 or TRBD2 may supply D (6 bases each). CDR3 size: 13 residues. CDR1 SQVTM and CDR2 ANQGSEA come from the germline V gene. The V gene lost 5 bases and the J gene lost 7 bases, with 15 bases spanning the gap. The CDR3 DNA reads TGCAGCGTTAAGGGGGGTTTAGGGAATGAGCAGTTCTTC. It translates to CSVKGGLGNEQFF.

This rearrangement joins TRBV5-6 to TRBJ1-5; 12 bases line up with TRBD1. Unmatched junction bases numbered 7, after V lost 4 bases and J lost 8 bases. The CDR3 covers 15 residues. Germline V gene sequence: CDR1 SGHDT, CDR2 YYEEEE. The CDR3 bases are TGTGCCAGCAGCGGGGGACAGGGGGCGCATAAGCCCCAGCATTTT. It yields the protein CASSGGQGAHKPQHF.

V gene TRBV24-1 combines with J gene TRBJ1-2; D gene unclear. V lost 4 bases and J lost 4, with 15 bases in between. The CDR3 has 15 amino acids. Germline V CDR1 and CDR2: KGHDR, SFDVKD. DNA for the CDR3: TGTGCCACCAGTGACTCGACGGACCCTGGCTATGGCTACACCTTC. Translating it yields CATSDSTDPGYGYTF.

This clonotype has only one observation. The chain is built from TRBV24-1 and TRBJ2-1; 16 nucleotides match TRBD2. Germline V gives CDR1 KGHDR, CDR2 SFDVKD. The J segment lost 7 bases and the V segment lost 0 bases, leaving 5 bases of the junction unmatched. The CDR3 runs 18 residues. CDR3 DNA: TGTGCCACCAGTGATTTGCAGGGGGGACTAGCGGGAGGGAATGAGCAGTTCTTC. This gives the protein CATSDLQGGLAGGNEQFF.

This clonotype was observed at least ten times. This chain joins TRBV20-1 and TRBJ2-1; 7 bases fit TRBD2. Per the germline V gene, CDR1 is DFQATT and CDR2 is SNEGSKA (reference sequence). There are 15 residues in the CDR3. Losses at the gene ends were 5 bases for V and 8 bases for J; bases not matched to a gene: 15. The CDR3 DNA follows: TGCAGTGCTCCCCGAGCTAGCGGAACCCAGGATGAGCAGTTCTTC. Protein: CSAPRASGTQDEQFF.

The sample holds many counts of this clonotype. CDR3 DNA sequence: TGCAGTGCTCGGACTAGCGGGAGGGGCCTGGGGTACGAGCAGTACTTC. This codes for CSARTSGRGLGYEQYF. This chain connects TRBV20-1 to TRBJ2-7; 15 bases match TRBD2. The CDR3 length is 16 residues. The V segment lost 5 bases and the J segment 4 bases; nucleotides outside the gene matches: 9. From germline, CDR1 is DFQATT and CDR2 SNEGSKA (reference sequence).

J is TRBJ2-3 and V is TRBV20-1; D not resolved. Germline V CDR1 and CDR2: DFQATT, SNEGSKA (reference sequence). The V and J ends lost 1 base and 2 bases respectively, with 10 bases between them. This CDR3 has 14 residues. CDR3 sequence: CSARGAQYTDTQYF. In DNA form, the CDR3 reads TGCAGTGCTAGAGGCGCTCAATACACAGATACGCAGTATTTT.

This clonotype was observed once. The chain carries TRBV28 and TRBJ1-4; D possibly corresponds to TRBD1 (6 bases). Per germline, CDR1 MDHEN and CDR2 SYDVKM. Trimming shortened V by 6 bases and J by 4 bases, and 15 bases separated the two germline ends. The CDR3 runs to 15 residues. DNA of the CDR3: TGTGCCAGCAGCGCGCCGGGACACCTTAATGAAAAACTGTTTTTT. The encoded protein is CASSAPGHLNEKLFF.

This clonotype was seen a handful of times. For the CDR3, the DNA is TGTGCCAGCAGTCTCCGGGACAGGGCTGCCCACTATGGCTACACCTTC. Translation: CASSLRDRAAHYGYTF. V gene TRBV12-3 or TRBV12-4 combines with J gene TRBJ1-2, with TRBD1 matching over 9 bases. Trimming cost V 5 bases and J 3 bases; bases outside gene matches: 10. The CDR3 totals 16 residues.

CDR3 sequence reads: CASSLVLLRDRAADTQYF. The CDR3 DNA sequence: TGTGCCAGCAGCTTAGTACTCCTCCGGGACAGGGCGGCAGATACGCAGTATTTT. The chain links TRBV7-2 to TRBJ2-3; 9 positions match TRBD1. J gave up 4 bases and V 1 base, and 12 bases lay outside the gene matches. Germline values: CDR1 SGHTA, CDR2 FQGNSA. CDR3 size: 18 residues.

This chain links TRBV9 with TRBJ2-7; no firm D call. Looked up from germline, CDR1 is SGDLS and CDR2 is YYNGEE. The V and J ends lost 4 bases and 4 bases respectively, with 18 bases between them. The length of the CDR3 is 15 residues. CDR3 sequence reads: CASSPGHLQAYEQYF. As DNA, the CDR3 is TGTGCCAGCAGCCCTGGGCATCTCCAGGCGTACGAGCAGTACTTC.

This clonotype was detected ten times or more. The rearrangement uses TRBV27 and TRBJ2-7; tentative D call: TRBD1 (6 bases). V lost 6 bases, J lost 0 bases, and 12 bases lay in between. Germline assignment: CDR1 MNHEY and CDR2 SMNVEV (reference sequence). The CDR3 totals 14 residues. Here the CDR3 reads CASSLQGSSYEQYF. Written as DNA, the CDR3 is TGTGCCAGCAGCTTACAGGGAAGCTCCTACGAGCAGTACTTC.

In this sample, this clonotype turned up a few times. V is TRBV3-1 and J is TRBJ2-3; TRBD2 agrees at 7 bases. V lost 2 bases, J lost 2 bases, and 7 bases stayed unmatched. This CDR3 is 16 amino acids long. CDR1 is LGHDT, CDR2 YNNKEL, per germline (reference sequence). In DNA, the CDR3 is TGTGCCAGCAGCCAATTTTCTAGCGGATACACAGATACGCAGTATTTT. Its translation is CASSQFSSGYTDTQYF.

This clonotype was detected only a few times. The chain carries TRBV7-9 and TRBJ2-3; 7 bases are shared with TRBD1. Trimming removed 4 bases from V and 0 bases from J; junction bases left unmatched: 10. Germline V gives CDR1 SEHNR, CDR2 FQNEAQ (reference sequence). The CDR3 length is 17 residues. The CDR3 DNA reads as TGTGCCAGCAGCTCGACCTTCAAACAGGGGAGCACAGATACGCAGTATTTT. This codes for CASSSTFKQGSTDTQYF.

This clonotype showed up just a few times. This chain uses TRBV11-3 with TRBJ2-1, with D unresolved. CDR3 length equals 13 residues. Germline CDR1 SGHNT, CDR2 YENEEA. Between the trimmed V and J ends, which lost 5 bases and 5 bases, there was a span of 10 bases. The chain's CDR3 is CASSRPIDNEQFF. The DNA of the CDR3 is TGTGCCAGCAGCCGCCCGATTGACAATGAGCAGTTCTTC.

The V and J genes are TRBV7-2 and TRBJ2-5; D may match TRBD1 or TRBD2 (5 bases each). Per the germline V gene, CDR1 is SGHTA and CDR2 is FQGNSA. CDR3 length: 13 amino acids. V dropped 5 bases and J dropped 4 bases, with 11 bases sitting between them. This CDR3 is CASSRGPGETQYF. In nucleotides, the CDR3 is TGTGCCAGCAGCCGGGGCCCCGGAGAGACCCAGTACTTC.

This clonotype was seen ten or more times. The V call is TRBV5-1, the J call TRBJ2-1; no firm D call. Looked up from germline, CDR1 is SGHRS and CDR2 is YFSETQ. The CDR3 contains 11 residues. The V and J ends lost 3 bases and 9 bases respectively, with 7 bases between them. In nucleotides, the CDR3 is TGCGCCAGCAGCTACGTAACTGAGCAGTTCTTC. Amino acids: CASSYVTEQFF.

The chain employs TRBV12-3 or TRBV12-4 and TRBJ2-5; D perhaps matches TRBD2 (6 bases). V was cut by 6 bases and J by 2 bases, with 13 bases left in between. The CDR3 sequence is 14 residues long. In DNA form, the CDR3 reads TGTGCCAGCAGAGGGGACTTTAAGCAAGAGACCCAGTACTTC. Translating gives CASRGDFKQETQYF.